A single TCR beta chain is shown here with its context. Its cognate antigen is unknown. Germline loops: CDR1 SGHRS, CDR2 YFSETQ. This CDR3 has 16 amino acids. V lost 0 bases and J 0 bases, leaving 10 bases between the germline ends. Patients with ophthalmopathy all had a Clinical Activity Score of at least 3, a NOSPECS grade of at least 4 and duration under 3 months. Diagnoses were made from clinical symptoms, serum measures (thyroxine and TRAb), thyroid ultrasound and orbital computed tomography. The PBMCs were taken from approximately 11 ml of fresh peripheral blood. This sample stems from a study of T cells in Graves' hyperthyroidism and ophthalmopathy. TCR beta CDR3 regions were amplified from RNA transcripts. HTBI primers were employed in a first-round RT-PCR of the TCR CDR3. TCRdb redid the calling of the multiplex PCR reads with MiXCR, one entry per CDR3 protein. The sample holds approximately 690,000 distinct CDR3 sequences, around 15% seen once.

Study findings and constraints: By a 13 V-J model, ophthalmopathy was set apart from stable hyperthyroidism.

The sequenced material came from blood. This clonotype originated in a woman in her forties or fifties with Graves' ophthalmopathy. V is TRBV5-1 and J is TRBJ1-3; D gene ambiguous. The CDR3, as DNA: TGCGCCAGCAGCTTGGAGAACAGTCACTCTGGAAACACCATATATTTT. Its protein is CASSLENSHSGNTIYF. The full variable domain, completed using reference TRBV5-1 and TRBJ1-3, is KAGVTQTPRYLIKTRGQQVTLSCSPISGHRSVSWYQQTPGQGLQFLFEYFSETQRNKGNFPGRFSGRQFSNSRSEMNVSTLELGDSALYLCASSLENSHSGNTIYFGEGSWLTVV.